This is a list of T cell receptor beta chains from one sample in a study of neurological immune-mediated disorders. One entry per CDR3 protein, called by TCRdb with MiXCR from the 5' RACE reads. This table holds fewer than 110,000 distinct CDR3 sequences, 10% to 14% found once. Sequenced sample: PBMCs. Every receptor here comes from a female donor with HTLV-1-associated myelopathy (HAM/TSP). Each CDR3 is given without its conserved first and last residue. The order of the fields is J gene, clone size, V gene, CDR3 protein. Not every row has a clone size; where given, it reads once, few, many or a size class.

j_call: TRBJ2-3; clone_size: many; v_call: TRBV4-2; cdr3_aa: ASSRTEGSQDTQY
j_call: TRBJ2-1; clone_size: many; v_call: TRBV11-2; cdr3_aa: ASSSLAGVKYNEQF
j_call: TRBJ2-1; clone_size: many; v_call: TRBV2; cdr3_aa: ASLDYTYNEQF
j_call: TRBJ1-2; clone_size: many; v_call: TRBV9; cdr3_aa: ASSVGRGHYGYT
j_call: TRBJ2-1; clone_size: many; v_call: TRBV7-8; cdr3_aa: ASSLSPLDSYNEQF
j_call: TRBJ2-7; clone_size: few; v_call: TRBV15; cdr3_aa: ATRDGYEQY
j_call: TRBJ2-3; clone_size: many; v_call: TRBV5-1; cdr3_aa: ASYSGQGTDTQY
j_call: TRBJ2-7; clone_size: many; v_call: TRBV5-6; cdr3_aa: ASSKDVRNYEQY
j_call: TRBJ2-1; clone_size: -; v_call: TRBV20-1; cdr3_aa: SARDFGGPRDEQF
j_call: TRBJ2-1; clone_size: many; v_call: TRBV24-1; cdr3_aa: ATSGGGNYNEQF
j_call: TRBJ1-2; clone_size: many; v_call: TRBV10-3; cdr3_aa: AIRVGGSAANYGYT
j_call: TRBJ2-7; clone_size: many; v_call: TRBV10-3; cdr3_aa: AISERQLSYEQY
j_call: TRBJ2-3; clone_size: many; v_call: TRBV5-1; cdr3_aa: ASRTASIGTDTQY
j_call: TRBJ2-2; clone_size: many; v_call: TRBV24-1; cdr3_aa: ATSDPRGPGELF
j_call: TRBJ2-3; clone_size: many; v_call: TRBV7-2; cdr3_aa: ASSTTRFKRGPPDTQY
j_call: TRBJ2-3; clone_size: many; v_call: TRBV24-1; cdr3_aa: ATSAHSAGGTDTQY
j_call: TRBJ1-1; clone_size: many; v_call: TRBV5-1; cdr3_aa: ASSSTGSDTEAF
j_call: TRBJ2-1; clone_size: many; v_call: TRBV7-2; cdr3_aa: ATGGDSSYNEQF
j_call: TRBJ1-1; clone_size: -; v_call: TRBV20-1; cdr3_aa: SGRTEGNTEAF
j_call: TRBJ2-2; clone_size: few; v_call: TRBV5-1; cdr3_aa: ASSVLAGASTGELF
j_call: TRBJ2-7; clone_size: many; v_call: TRBV12-3/TRBV12-4; cdr3_aa: ASSFGQFYEQY
j_call: TRBJ2-1; clone_size: -; v_call: TRBV7-7; cdr3_aa: ASSLDSYDEQF
j_call: TRBJ2-5; clone_size: -; v_call: TRBV14; cdr3_aa: ASSPQTGMWTQY
j_call: TRBJ2-1; clone_size: many; v_call: TRBV5-1; cdr3_aa: ASSSGLAGYSYNEQF
j_call: TRBJ2-1; clone_size: many; v_call: TRBV5-1; cdr3_aa: ASSSSPDAYNEQF
j_call: TRBJ2-7; clone_size: many; v_call: TRBV7-8; cdr3_aa: ASGQGRIYEQY
j_call: TRBJ2-7; clone_size: -; v_call: TRBV25-1; cdr3_aa: ASSGSVYYEQY
j_call: TRBJ1-4; clone_size: many; v_call: TRBV20-1; cdr3_aa: SAMGGRDEKLF
j_call: TRBJ2-2; clone_size: many; v_call: TRBV20-1; cdr3_aa: SASESYAGELF
j_call: TRBJ2-7; clone_size: many; v_call: TRBV6-1; cdr3_aa: ASSGFYEQY
j_call: TRBJ2-7; clone_size: many; v_call: TRBV20-1; cdr3_aa: SARDLGRTYEQY
j_call: TRBJ2-7; clone_size: many; v_call: TRBV14; cdr3_aa: ASSPHPKHPGQGSYEQY
j_call: TRBJ2-1; clone_size: -; v_call: TRBV7-2; cdr3_aa: ASSLVGDYEQF
j_call: TRBJ2-3; clone_size: many; v_call: TRBV21-1; cdr3_aa: ASSKSKETGQFLSDTQY
j_call: TRBJ2-2; clone_size: -; v_call: TRBV6-1; cdr3_aa: ASSVWGTTGELF
j_call: TRBJ2-5; clone_size: many; v_call: TRBV5-8; cdr3_aa: ASSFDRGLVLETQY
j_call: TRBJ1-4; clone_size: few; v_call: TRBV5-1; cdr3_aa: ASSLDRTTNEKLF
j_call: TRBJ2-7; clone_size: many; v_call: TRBV7-2; cdr3_aa: ASSLAGLPYEQY
j_call: TRBJ2-7; clone_size: many; v_call: TRBV6-5; cdr3_aa: ASTGPAGYEQY
j_call: TRBJ2-2; clone_size: many; v_call: TRBV20-1; cdr3_aa: SAQMAYNGELF
j_call: TRBJ2-3; clone_size: many; v_call: TRBV20-1; cdr3_aa: SARVSGDTQY